This T cell receptor beta chain comes out of a study of shared clonotypes between healthy human individuals. Study-level points and caveats: Researchers sampled blood only, noting tissue repertoires likely differ. Sorted-subset samples were not fully sequenced, rarefaction indicated.

The CDR3 has 15 amino acids. Germline values: CDR1 MDHEN, CDR2 SYDVKM. V lost 5 bases, J lost 4 bases, and 10 bases stayed unmatched. Several immunoSEQ plates held equal portions of the genomic DNA taken from each subset. The assay was immunoSEQ multiplex PCR, and TCRdb's table has in-frame clones only and misses some. The profile shows approximately 710,000 clones, about 90% of them singletons. Notes on this clone: The target antigen is unknown.

The chain has TRBV28 and TRBJ2-7, with 8 positions matching TRBD1. The specimen was memory CD8+ T cells from PBMCs. Subset of the sample: CD45RO+ cells pooled with CCR7-negative TemRA cells. This receptor was taken from a man between 18 and 29 years old in good health. Some clones in this sample may be carry-over from other donors' samples. The CDR3 region is CASSTTGQVEYEQYF. The CDR3 bases are TGTGCCAGCAGTACTACGGGACAGGTTGAGTACGAGCAGTACTTC. Complete variable domain (other parts from reference TRBV28 and TRBJ2-7): DVKVTQSSRYLVKRTGEKVFLECVQDMDHENMFWYRQDPGLGLRLIYFSYDVKMKEKGDIPEGYSVSREKKERFSLILESASTNQTSMYLCASSTTGQVEYEQYFGPGTRLTVT.